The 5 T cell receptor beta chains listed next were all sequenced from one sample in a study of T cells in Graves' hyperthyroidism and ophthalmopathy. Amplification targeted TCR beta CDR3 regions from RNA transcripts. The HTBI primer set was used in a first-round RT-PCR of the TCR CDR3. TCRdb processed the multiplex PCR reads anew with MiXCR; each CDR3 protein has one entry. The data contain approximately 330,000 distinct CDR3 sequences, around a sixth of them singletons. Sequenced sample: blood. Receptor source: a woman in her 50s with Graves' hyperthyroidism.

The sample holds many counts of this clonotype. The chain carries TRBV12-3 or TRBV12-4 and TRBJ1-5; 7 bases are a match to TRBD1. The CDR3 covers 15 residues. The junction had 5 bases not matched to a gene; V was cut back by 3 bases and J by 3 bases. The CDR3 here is CASSLGRGLNQPQHF. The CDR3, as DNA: TGTGCCAGCAGTTTGGGGAGGGGGCTCAATCAGCCCCAGCATTTT.

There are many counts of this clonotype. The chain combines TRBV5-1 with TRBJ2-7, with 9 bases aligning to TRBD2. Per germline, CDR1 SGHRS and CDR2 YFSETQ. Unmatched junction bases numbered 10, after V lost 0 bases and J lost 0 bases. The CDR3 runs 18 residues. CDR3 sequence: CASSLGRREGHTSYEQYF. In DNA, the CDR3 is TGCGCCAGCAGCTTGGGTCGGCGGGAGGGACATACCTCCTACGAGCAGTACTTC.

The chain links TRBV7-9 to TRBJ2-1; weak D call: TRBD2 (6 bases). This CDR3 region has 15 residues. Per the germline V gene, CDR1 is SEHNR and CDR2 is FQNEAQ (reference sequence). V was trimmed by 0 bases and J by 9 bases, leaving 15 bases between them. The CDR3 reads CASSLAGGERIEQFF. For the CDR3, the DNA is TGTGCCAGCAGCTTAGCGGGAGGCGAGCGGATTGAGCAGTTCTTC.

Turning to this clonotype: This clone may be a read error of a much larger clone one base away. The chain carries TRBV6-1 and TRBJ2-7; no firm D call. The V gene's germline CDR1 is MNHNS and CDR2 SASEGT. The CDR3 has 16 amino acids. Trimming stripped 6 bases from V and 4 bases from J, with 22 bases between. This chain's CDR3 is CASSLRQAPVVYEQYF. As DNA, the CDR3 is TGTGCCAGCAGCTTGAGGCAAGCCCCCGTGGTGTACGAGCAGTACTTC.

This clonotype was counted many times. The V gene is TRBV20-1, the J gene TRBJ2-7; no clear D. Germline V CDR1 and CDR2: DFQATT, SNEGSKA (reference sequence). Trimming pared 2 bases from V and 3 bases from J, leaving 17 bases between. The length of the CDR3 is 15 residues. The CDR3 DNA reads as TGCAGTGCTAGACCCATCAGTCGATCAATCTACGAGCAGTACTTC. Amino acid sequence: CSARPISRSIYEQYF.